Shown below are 27 T cell receptor beta chains from a single sample sequenced in a study of CDR3 diversity in severe acne. A single record per CDR3 protein comes from TCRdb applying MiXCR to the PCR reads. The sample carries tens of thousands of distinct CDR3 sequences, 45% to 55% recorded once. Sequencing was done on a sample of blood. The origin of the receptors is a male donor in good health, without acne.

CDR3 protein: CASSLWTGLSREQYF. As DNA, the CDR3 is TGTGCCAGCAGTCTATGGACAGGTCTATCTCGCGAGCAGTACTTC. The chain recombines TRBV27 with TRBJ2-7; the match to TRBD1 covers 7 bases. J was trimmed by 6 bases and V by 5 bases; bases with no gene match: 13. The length of the CDR3 is 15 residues. The germline V gene encodes CDR1 MNHEY and CDR2 SMNVEV (reference sequence).

The J gene is TRBJ2-7, the V gene TRBV7-9, with unresolved D. The CDR3 contains 13 residues. V was trimmed by 3 bases and J by 2 bases, leaving 8 bases between them. Germline CDR1 is SEHNR and CDR2 is FQNEAQ (reference sequence). The CDR3 sequence is CASSFAEPYEQYF. The CDR3 DNA reads TGTGCCAGCAGCTTTGCGGAGCCCTACGAGCAGTACTTC.

Notes on this clonotype: At one end the junction does not follow the germline gene, possibly because of a read error. The chain combines TRBV24-1 with TRBJ2-2; 8 bases agree with TRBD1. This CDR3 region has 15 residues. Germline V gives CDR1 KGHDR, CDR2 SFDVKD. This chain's CDR3 is CASSRTGRNTGELFF. The CDR3 DNA sequence: TGTGCCAGCAGTAGGACAGGGAGGAACACCGGGGAGCTGTTTTTT.

This rearrangement joins TRBV7-9 to TRBJ1-5; the D gene is possibly TRBD1 (5 bases). There are 12 residues in the CDR3. The germline V gene has CDR1 SEHNR and CDR2 FQNEAQ (reference sequence). Trimming pared 0 bases from V and 11 bases from J, leaving 8 bases between. CDR3 bases: TGTGCCAGCAGCTTAGCGGGGGAGGCCCAGCATTTT. Encoded protein: CASSLAGEAQHF. The entire variable domain, with the rest obtained from reference TRBV7-9 and TRBJ1-5, is as follows: DTGVSQNPRHKITKRGQNVTFRCDPISEHNRLYWYRQTLGQGPEFLTYFQNEAQLEKSRLLSDRFSAERPKGSFSTLEIQRTEQGDSAMYLCASSLAGEAQHFGDGTRLSIL.

The chain employs TRBV25-1 and TRBJ2-7; 8 bases are shared with TRBD1. V lost 5 bases and J lost 0; bases outside the gene matches: 9. CDR1 and CDR2 from the germline V gene are MGHDK and SYGVNS. This CDR3 is built from 16 residues. CDR3 amino acids: CASSKLGQGYSYEQYF. In DNA, the CDR3 is TGTGCCAGCAGTAAGCTCGGACAGGGTTACTCCTACGAGCAGTACTTC.

This clonotype occurred once. The rearrangement uses TRBV4-1 and TRBJ2-7; 8 bases map to TRBD2. Per the germline V gene, CDR1 is MGHRA and CDR2 is YSYEKL. After removal of 3 bases from V and 5 bases from J, the junction contained 12 bases not matched to a gene. The length of the CDR3 is 16 residues. The CDR3 region has the DNA TGCGCCAGCAGCCAGCCGGCGAGCGGGAGAGGAAACGAGCAGTACTTC. Protein product: CASSQPASGRGNEQYF.

The chain couples TRBV20-1 to TRBJ2-7; D unclear. This CDR3 comprises 15 residues. Germline values: CDR1 DFQATT, CDR2 SNEGSKA (reference sequence). With 1 base removed from V and 6 bases from J, the gap between germline ends came to 19 bases. This CDR3 is CSARAVGSSAREQYF. The CDR3 DNA sequence: TGCAGTGCTAGAGCCGTCGGGTCCTCCGCCCGCGAGCAGTACTTC.

This clonotype showed up many times. CDR3 in DNA: TGTGCCAGCAGCGTAGCTTTTAGCGGGGGGGCAAGCACAGATACGCAGTATTTT. Translation: CASSVAFSGGASTDTQYF. The chain joins TRBV9 to TRBJ2-3; 11 bases align to TRBD2. CDR1 is SGDLS and CDR2 is YYNGEE in the germline V gene. The CDR3 consists of 18 residues. After removal of 0 bases from V and 0 bases from J, the junction contained 6 bases not matched to a gene.

This clonotype was detected ten times or more. The chain combines TRBV6-5 with TRBJ2-7; no reliable D call. V dropped 0 bases and J dropped 3 bases, with 12 bases sitting between them. This CDR3 region has 15 residues. Germline CDR1 MNHEY, CDR2 SVGAGI. The CDR3 loop is CASSYSLSGDYEQYF. DNA for the CDR3: TGTGCCAGCAGTTACTCCCTCTCTGGGGACTACGAGCAGTACTTC.

The genes are TRBV24-1 and TRBJ2-7; D is perhaps TRBD1 (6 bases). The CDR3 loop spans 12 amino acids. The V gene lost 7 bases and the J gene lost 12 bases, with 18 bases spanning the gap. Germline V gene sequence: CDR1 KGHDR, CDR2 SFDVKD. DNA of the CDR3: TGTGCCACCAGCGACAGGATACAAGGTTGGTACTTC. Amino acids: CATSDRIQGWYF.

The sample holds many counts of this clonotype. V usage is TRBV13 and J usage is TRBJ2-7; no clear D. Germline CDR1 and CDR2: PRHDT and FYEKMQ (reference sequence). Trimming stripped 0 bases from V and 3 bases from J, with 3 bases between. The CDR3 is 12 amino acids. In nucleotides, the CDR3 is TGTGCCAGCAGCTTAGGCCTCTACGAGCAGTACTTC. It codes for CASSLGLYEQYF.

This clonotype appeared a single time. The CDR3 DNA reads as TGTGCCATCAGGCGAAGTAACCAGGAGCCCCAGTACTTC. Translated, it gives CAIRRSNQEPQYF. This chain uses TRBV10-3 with TRBJ2-5, with D unresolved. Deletions cut 6 bases from V and 9 bases from J, with 17 bases between. The germline V gene encodes CDR1 ENHRY and CDR2 SYGVKD. CDR3 length: 13 amino acids.

The rearrangement links TRBV2 to TRBJ2-1; 13 nucleotides match TRBD2. With 7 bases clipped from V and 3 bases from J, the junction kept 15 bases outside the gene matches. CDR1 SNHLY and CDR2 FYNNEI come from the germline V gene. The CDR3 contains 19 residues. The CDR3 here is CASTQGLAGAPPYYNEQFF. The CDR3 DNA sequence: TGTGCCAGCACTCAAGGACTAGCGGGAGCCCCACCGTACTACAATGAGCAGTTCTTC. The whole variable domain, filled in from reference TRBV2 and TRBJ2-1, reads EPEVTQTPSHQVTQMGQEVILRCVPISNHLYFYWYRQILGQKVEFLVSFYNNEISEKSEIFDDQFSVERPDGSNFTLKIRSTKLEDSAMYFCASTQGLAGAPPYYNEQFFGPGTRLTVL.

V gene TRBV3-1 combines with J gene TRBJ2-1; 15 bases are a match to TRBD2. This CDR3 has 15 residues. The germline V gene encodes CDR1 LGHDT and CDR2 YNNKEL (reference sequence). Germline trimming cut 11 bases from V and 5 bases from J; bases unmatched to any gene: 7. Written as DNA, the CDR3 is TGTGCCCATGGGACTAGCGGGGGGCCGAACAATGAGCAGTTCTTC. This sequence encodes CAHGTSGGPNNEQFF.

This clonotype showed up just a few times. The chain recombines TRBV27 with TRBJ1-4; D is unresolved. Trimming took off 6 bases at V and 0 bases at J, with 8 bases between the two ends. This CDR3 contains 14 residues. CDR1 and CDR2 from the germline V gene are MNHEY and SMNVEV (reference sequence). CDR3: CASSLSTTNEKLFF. As DNA, the CDR3 is TGTGCCAGCAGCTTAAGTACAACTAATGAAAAACTGTTTTTT.

The genes are TRBV15 and TRBJ2-6; 8 nucleotides align to TRBD2. CDR1 LNHNV and CDR2 YYDKDF come from the germline V gene (reference sequence). The length of the CDR3 is 19 residues. V was pared by 1 base and J by 2 bases, with 10 bases of the junction left unmatched. CDR3: CATSRAGGRGAAGANVLTF. The CDR3 DNA sequence: TGTGCCACCAGCAGAGCGGGAGGGCGGGGGGCCGCTGGGGCCAACGTCCTGACTTTC.

There are many counts of this clonotype. This may arise from a read error, as a much more abundant clone is one base away. V gene TRBV6-7 combines with J gene TRBJ1-5; 7 bases line up with TRBD1. TRBV6-7 is an open reading frame, and its role is uncertain. The J segment lost 4 bases and the V segment lost 8 bases, leaving 14 bases of the junction unmatched. The CDR3 extends over 16 amino acids. CDR3 region: CASGITNRGLNQPQHF. Written as DNA, the CDR3 is TGTGCCAGCGGTATCACTAACAGGGGTTTAAATCAGCCCCAGCATTTT.

Only a few counts were recorded for this clonotype. The chain is built from TRBV12-3 or TRBV12-4 and TRBJ1-1; 8 bases are shared with TRBD1. This CDR3 is 14 amino acids long. V lost 6 bases and J lost 2; bases outside the gene matches: 5. The CDR3 nucleotides are TGTGCCAGCAGCTCTACAGGGGGAAACACTGAAGCTTTCTTT. This translates into CASSSTGGNTEAFF.

The V gene is TRBV29-1, the J gene TRBJ1-3, with a weak D call TRBD1 (5 bases). The CDR3 runs to 14 residues. Germline-derived CDR1 and CDR2 are SQVTM and ANQGSEA. Trimming shortened V by 5 bases and J by 0 bases, and 11 bases separated the two germline ends. CDR3 in DNA: TGCAGCGTTCTCGGGGGGGGCTCTGGAAACACCATATATTTT. The encoded protein is CSVLGGGSGNTIYF. Variable domain in full (rest from reference TRBV29-1 and TRBJ1-3): SAVISQKPSRDICQRGTSLTIQCQVDSQVTMMFWYRQQPGQSLTLIATANQGSEATYESGFVIDKFPISRPNLTFSTLTVSNMSPEDSSIYLCSVLGGGSGNTIYFGEGSWLTVV.

The rearrangement uses TRBV7-9 and TRBJ2-3, with 10 positions matching TRBD2. This CDR3 is built from 17 residues. V was clipped by 4 bases and J by 0 bases; unmatched bases: 7. CDR1 is SEHNR and CDR2 is FQNEAQ in the germline V gene (reference sequence). CDR3 sequence: CASSSSVTSGSTDTQYF. The CDR3 nucleotides are TGTGCCAGCAGCTCTTCGGTGACTAGCGGGAGCACAGATACGCAGTATTTT.

This clonotype was counted ten times or more. The chain is built from TRBV7-3 and TRBJ1-5; no clear D gene. V dropped 5 bases and J dropped 1 base, with 9 bases sitting between them. The CDR3 is 14 amino acids. The germline CDR1 and CDR2 sequences are SGHTA and FQGTGA. CDR3 bases: TGTGCCAGCAGCCCCCCAGGAAGCAATCAGCCCCAGCATTTT. Translated, it gives CASSPPGSNQPQHF.

This clonotype was observed at least ten times. The chain employs TRBV19 and TRBJ2-3, with a possible D match to TRBD1 (6 bases). Between the trimmed V and J ends, which lost 3 bases and 1 base, there was a span of 11 bases. CDR1 is LNHDA and CDR2 is SQIVND in the germline V gene (reference sequence). The CDR3 length is 15 residues. CDR3 sequence: CASSITGSRTDTQYF. The DNA for the CDR3 is TGTGCCAGTAGTATCACAGGGTCCCGCACAGATACGCAGTATTTT.

The rearrangement joins TRBV5-1 to TRBJ2-5; TRBD2 might be the D (6 bases). In germline, CDR1 is SGHRS, CDR2 YFSETQ. CDR3 length: 16 amino acids. Trimming took off 2 bases at V and 5 bases at J, with 19 bases between the two ends. The CDR3 loop is CASSFGGAHLGETQYF. The CDR3, as DNA: TGCGCCAGCAGCTTCGGAGGGGCCCACCTGGGGGAGACCCAGTACTTC.

This rearrangement joins TRBV25-1 to TRBJ1-2; D might be TRBD1 (5 bases). Germline V lookup: CDR1 MGHDK, CDR2 SYGVNS. The V end lost 4 bases, the J end lost 8 bases, and 17 bases lay between the germline ends. The CDR3 is 14 amino acids. CDR3 nucleotides: TGTGCCAGCAGTGCTCCCGCCGGGGGAGGGGGCTACACCTTC. Translation: CASSAPAGGGGYTF.

This clonotype was observed many times. The chain links TRBV7-3 to TRBJ1-1; no firm D call. V lost 4 bases and J lost 0, with 18 bases in between. The germline gives CDR1 SGHTA, CDR2 FQGTGA. The CDR3 is 17 residues long. The CDR3 nucleotides are TGTGCCAGCAGCTCCTACCCCCTCGGACCGATGAACACTGAAGCTTTCTTT. Its translation is CASSSYPLGPMNTEAFF.

This clonotype was observed many times. The rearrangement uses TRBV13 and TRBJ2-1; D possibly corresponds to TRBD2 (6 bases). Between the trimmed V and J ends, which lost 4 bases and 9 bases, there was a span of 13 bases. This CDR3 has 13 amino acids. Germline CDR1 PRHDT, CDR2 FYEKMQ (reference sequence). Written as DNA, the CDR3 is TGTGCCAGCAGCTCCCTGGACTATGTTGAGCAGTTCTTC. Its protein is CASSSLDYVEQFF.

V usage is TRBV7-2 and J usage is TRBJ2-1; 9 bases fit TRBD2. The CDR3 contains 19 residues. CDR1 is SGHTA, CDR2 FQGNSA, per germline. V dropped 0 bases and J dropped 5; count of bases not matched to a gene: 14. The CDR3 sequence: CASSLALVAGVIPHNEQFF. DNA of the CDR3: TGTGCCAGCAGCTTAGCCCTGGTAGCGGGAGTAATCCCACACAATGAGCAGTTCTTC.